Listed below are T cell receptor beta chains from one sample, sequenced in a study of CD8 T cells in Susac syndrome. Via MiXCR, TCRdb re-called the immunoSEQ multiplex PCR reads, giving one row per CDR3 protein. This table has 150,000 to 200,000 distinct CDR3 sequences, 95% to 96% appearing once. The sequenced material came from CD4+ T cells from PBMCs. These receptors all come from a human donor with Susac syndrome. Both conserved end residues are part of each CDR3. A D gene is named only where the DNA matches it firmly. Clone size is given for some rows only: seen once, a few or many times, or a class if the clone is expanded.

CDR3aa: CSASWVRGSGGKNIQYF; CDR3nt: TGCAGTGCTAGTTGGGTGCGCGGGAGCGGAGGCAAAAACATTCAGTACTTC; d_gene: TRBD2; v_gene: TRBV20-1; abundance: NA; j_gene: TRBJ2-4
CDR3aa: CASSSRLGAGAGANVLTF; CDR3nt: TGTGCCAGCAGTTCCCGGCTGGGGGCGGGAGCTGGGGCCAACGTCCTGACTTTC; d_gene: NA; v_gene: TRBV6-2/TRBV6-3; abundance: NA; j_gene: TRBJ2-6
CDR3aa: CASSQDRVNEKLFF; CDR3nt: TGTGCCAGCAGCCAGGACAGGGTCAATGAAAAACTGTTTTTT; d_gene: TRBD1; v_gene: TRBV7-9; abundance: once; j_gene: TRBJ1-4
CDR3aa: CASSQVGGLANEQFF; CDR3nt: TGCGCCAGCAGCCAAGTAGGGGGGCTTGCCAATGAGCAGTTCTTC; d_gene: NA; v_gene: TRBV4-1; abundance: NA; j_gene: TRBJ2-1
CDR3aa: CAISESKAGVDTQYF; CDR3nt: TGTGCCATCAGTGAGTCGAAAGCGGGAGTGGATACGCAGTATTTT; d_gene: TRBD2; v_gene: TRBV10-3; abundance: NA; j_gene: TRBJ2-3
CDR3aa: CSASVAGGVGELFF; CDR3nt: TGCAGCGCTTCAGTAGCGGGAGGCGTCGGGGAGCTGTTTTTT; d_gene: TRBD2; v_gene: TRBV29-1; abundance: NA; j_gene: TRBJ2-2
CDR3aa: CSASWGGRNQPQHF; CDR3nt: TGCAGTGCTAGCTGGGGAGGACGCAATCAGCCCCAGCATTTT; d_gene: NA; v_gene: TRBV20-1; abundance: NA; j_gene: TRBJ1-5
CDR3aa: CAWSVLAGGYNEQFF; CDR3nt: TGTGCCTGGAGTGTACTGGCGGGCGGCTACAATGAGCAGTTCTTC; d_gene: NA; v_gene: TRBV30; abundance: NA; j_gene: TRBJ2-1
CDR3aa: CSAKGPAQNQPQHF; CDR3nt: TGCAGTGCTAAAGGCCCCGCGCAGAATCAGCCCCAGCATTTT; d_gene: NA; v_gene: TRBV20-1; abundance: NA; j_gene: TRBJ1-5
CDR3aa: CSATRTGWPPIQETQYF; CDR3nt: TGCAGTGCTACACGGACAGGGTGGCCCCCCATCCAAGAGACCCAGTACTTC; d_gene: TRBD1; v_gene: TRBV20-1; abundance: NA; j_gene: TRBJ2-5
CDR3aa: CSVSLAGYSQETQYF; CDR3nt: TGCAGTGTCTCACTAGCGGGATACTCTCAAGAGACCCAGTACTTC; d_gene: TRBD2; v_gene: TRBV20-1; abundance: NA; j_gene: TRBJ2-5
CDR3aa: CASSRQGHNSPLHF; CDR3nt: TGTGCCAGCAGTAGGCAGGGACATAATTCACCCCTCCACTTT; d_gene: NA; v_gene: TRBV6-5; abundance: NA; j_gene: TRBJ1-6
CDR3aa: CASSFGQGDNEQFF; CDR3nt: TGTGCCAGCTCCTTTGGACAGGGGGACAATGAGCAGTTCTTC; d_gene: TRBD1; v_gene: TRBV18; abundance: NA; j_gene: TRBJ2-1
CDR3aa: CAWSPLGGQGPEAFF; CDR3nt: TGTGCCTGGAGTCCACTGGGGGGACAGGGCCCTGAAGCTTTCTTT; d_gene: TRBD1; v_gene: TRBV30; abundance: once; j_gene: TRBJ1-1
CDR3aa: CASSLLRLAGGKAFF; CDR3nt: TGTGCCAGCAGTTTATTGAGACTAGCGGGGGGTAAGGCGTTCTTC; d_gene: TRBD2; v_gene: TRBV28; abundance: NA; j_gene: TRBJ2-1
CDR3aa: CASSYPERGSQETQYF; CDR3nt: TGTGCCAGCAGTTACCCCGAGAGGGGATCCCAAGAGACCCAGTACTTC; d_gene: NA; v_gene: TRBV6-6; abundance: NA; j_gene: TRBJ2-5